Included here is one T cell receptor beta chain sequence, with context. Its antigen target is currently unknown. No much larger clone is present one base from it, and per-base qualities are unavailable. This sample is drawn from a study of T cells in Graves' hyperthyroidism and ophthalmopathy (dated by TCRdb to between 2017 and 2020). In terms of the full investigation: Peripheral blood samples were taken at the time of initial diagnosis, prior to any treatment. To identify distinguishing TCR V-J signatures, a discovery cohort of around 100 patients was used, comprising 40 to 45 with Graves' ophthalmopathy and under 60 with stable Graves' hyperthyroidism. Prospective prediction of ophthalmopathy was tested in an independent validation cohort of fewer than 20 hyperthyroidism patients and 15 to 17 patients who later progressed to ophthalmopathy. For training and testing, the 100 or so patients in the discovery cohort were randomly divided in a 7:3 ratio. The study also compared thyroid tissue and blood T-cell repertoires from five or six Graves' hyperthyroidism patients. Once sampling was done, hyperthyroidism patients were given methimazole at a starting dose of 30 mg daily, whereas ophthalmopathy patients were given high-dose intravenous methylprednisolone. According to the paper, TCR Vbeta CDR3 sequencing was carried out on approximately 140 peripheral blood samples, which came from over 40 ophthalmopathy, around 75 hyperthyroidism and 17 progressor patients.

Moderately to severely active disease, a Clinical Activity Score of at least 3, a NOSPECS grade of at least 4, and a duration under 3 months were present in ophthalmopathy patients. Any patient with an uncontrolled infection, another autoimmune disease, pregnancy or lactation was excluded. Diagnoses were based on clinical symptoms, serum thyroxine and TRAb, thyroid ultrasound and orbital computed tomography. PBMCs were separated from under 11 ml of fresh peripheral blood using Ficoll-Paque density gradient centrifugation. Trizol reagent was used to extract total RNA, and RNA quality was then checked on an Agilent 2100 Bioanalyzer. According to the germline V gene, CDR1 reads KGHDR and CDR2 reads SFDVKD. Unmatched junction bases come to 7, with V trimmed by 4 bases and J by 5 bases. The CDR3 goes from the cysteine to the phenylalanine over 15 residues. This entry keeps only the CDR3 DNA: 45 bases, framed from base 1.

Results the study describes overall, beyond this receptor: A model built on a 13 V-J signature distinguished ophthalmopathy from stable hyperthyroidism, reaching around 87% sensitivity and about 81% specificity in cross-validation and 80%/75% in testing. In validation, the model predicted progression to ophthalmopathy a median of about 6.8 months before onset, with approximately 71% sensitivity and 72.22% specificity. Sample size was not statistically predetermined, and blinding of investigators to group allocation was not performed. Most expanded thyroid clonotypes (frequency above 0.001) were also detected in blood, a finding suggesting that blood repertoires may reflect thyroid immune responses.

The TCR beta CDR3 regions were amplified from RNA transcripts. The TCR CDR3 was subjected to a first round of RT-PCR using the HTBI primer set and the Qiagen OneStep RT-PCR kit. A second multiplex PCR round built the libraries, followed by size selection and purification. Libraries were sequenced paired-end with 100 bp reads on an Illumina HiSeq2000. Processing in the source paper ran as follows. SOAPnuke was used to process the raw data, with reads discarded if the reads contained adapters or uncalled bases, had a mean Phred below 15, or lacked an exact constant-primer or identifier match. High-quality paired reads were merged with COPE v1.2.5, and unique nucleotide sequences were defined as clonotypes. Clonotypes were aligned to IMGT TRBV, TRBD and TRBJ reference segments using MiTCR v1.1. The analysis was restricted to V-J combinations with a frequency above 0.0001, which together covered 99.2% of the repertoires. A TCS score was defined as the ratio between F50 (clonal expansion) and ExV (chaos), using BLOSUM62-based TCRdist between CDR3 peptides within each V-J. Welch's t-statistics and random forest reduced 450 to 600 V-J features to 10 to 15, which were used in a naive Bayes classifier (R e1071). The raw public reads went through TCRdb reprocessing: fastp at Q25, MiXCR clone calling, in-frame beta chains kept. All rows with the same CDR3 protein become a single entry with the most common DNA and genes. The V and J calls here are based on TCRdb, not the publication. The sample records 200,000 to 300,000 distinct CDR3 sequences, approximately 25% of which are singletons. The top ten clones comprise around 40% of the sample.

The receptor was isolated from a woman between 40 and 50 years old with Graves' ophthalmopathy. The sequence is built from TRBV24-1 and TRBJ2-7, and 10 junction bases match TRBD1. Sequencing used blood. The CDR3 corresponds to CATSDPRQGAHEQYF. The bases are TGTGCCACCAGTGACCCTAGACAGGGGGCCCACGAGCAGTACTTC.